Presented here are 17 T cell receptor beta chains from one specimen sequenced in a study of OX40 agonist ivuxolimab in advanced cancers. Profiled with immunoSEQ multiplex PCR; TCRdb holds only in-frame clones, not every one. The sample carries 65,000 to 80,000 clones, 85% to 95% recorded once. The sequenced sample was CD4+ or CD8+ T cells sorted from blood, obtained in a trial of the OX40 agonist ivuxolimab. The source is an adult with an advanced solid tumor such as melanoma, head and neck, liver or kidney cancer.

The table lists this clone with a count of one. The CDR3 nucleotides are TGTGCCAGCAGCGCTTCTCCTGGGGTGTTGAACACTGAAGCTTTCTTT. It specifies CASSASPGVLNTEAFF. This rearrangement joins TRBV7-2 to TRBJ1-1; D is unresolved. Germline-derived CDR1 and CDR2 are SGHTA and FQGNSA. The CDR3 is made up of 16 amino acids. V lost 5 bases and J 0 bases, leaving 16 bases between the germline ends.

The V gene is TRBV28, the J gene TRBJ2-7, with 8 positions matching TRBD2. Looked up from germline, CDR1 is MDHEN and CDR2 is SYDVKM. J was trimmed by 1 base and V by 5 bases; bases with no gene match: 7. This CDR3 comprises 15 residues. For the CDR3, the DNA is TGTGCCAGCAGTCAAAGACTAGCGTGGTCCTACGAGCAGTACTTC. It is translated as CASSQRLAWSYEQYF.

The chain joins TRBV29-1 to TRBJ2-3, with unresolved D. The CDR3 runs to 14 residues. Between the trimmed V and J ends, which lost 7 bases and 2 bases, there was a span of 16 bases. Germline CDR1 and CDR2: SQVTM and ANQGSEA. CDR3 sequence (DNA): TGCAGCGCCGATCTAGGGCAGCACACAGATACGCAGTATTTT. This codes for CSADLGQHTDTQYF.

The CDR3 bases are TGTGCCTGGAGCGATTTACTTTCTAGCGGAACCGGGGAGCTGTTTTTT. Translation gives CAWSDLLSSGTGELFF. The V gene is TRBV30, the J gene TRBJ2-2, with 7 positions matching TRBD2. Trimming at V came to 3 bases and at J to 5 bases, leaving 12 bases not matched to a gene. This CDR3 comprises 16 residues. CDR1 and CDR2 (germline): GTSNPN, SVGIG (reference sequence).

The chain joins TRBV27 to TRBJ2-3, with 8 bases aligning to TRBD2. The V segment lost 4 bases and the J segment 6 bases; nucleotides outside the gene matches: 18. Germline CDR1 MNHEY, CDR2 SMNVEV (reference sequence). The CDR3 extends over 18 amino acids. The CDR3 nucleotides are TGTGCCAGCAGTTCTATCGGCACCCACGGGGGGGCTGTCGATACGCAGTATTTT. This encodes CASSSIGTHGGAVDTQYF.

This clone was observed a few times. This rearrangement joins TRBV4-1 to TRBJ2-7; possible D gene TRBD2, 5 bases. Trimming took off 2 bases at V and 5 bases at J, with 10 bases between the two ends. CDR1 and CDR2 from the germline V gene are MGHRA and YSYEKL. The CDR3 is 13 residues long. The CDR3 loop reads CASSQKLGNEQYF. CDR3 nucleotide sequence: TGCGCCAGCAGCCAAAAACTAGGAAACGAGCAGTACTTC.

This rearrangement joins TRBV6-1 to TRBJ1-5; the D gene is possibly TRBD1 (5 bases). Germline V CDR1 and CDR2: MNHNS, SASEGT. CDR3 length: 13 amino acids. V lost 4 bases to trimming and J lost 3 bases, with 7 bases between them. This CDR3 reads CASSGQYNQPQHF. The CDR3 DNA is TGTGCCAGCAGTGGACAGTACAATCAGCCCCAGCATTTT.

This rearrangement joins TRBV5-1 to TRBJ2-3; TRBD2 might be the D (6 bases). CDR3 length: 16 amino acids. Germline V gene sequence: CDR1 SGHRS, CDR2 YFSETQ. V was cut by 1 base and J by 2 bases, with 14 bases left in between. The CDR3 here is CASSLFRKLATDTQYF. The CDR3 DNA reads TGCGCCAGCAGCTTGTTCCGAAAACTAGCCACAGATACGCAGTATTTT.

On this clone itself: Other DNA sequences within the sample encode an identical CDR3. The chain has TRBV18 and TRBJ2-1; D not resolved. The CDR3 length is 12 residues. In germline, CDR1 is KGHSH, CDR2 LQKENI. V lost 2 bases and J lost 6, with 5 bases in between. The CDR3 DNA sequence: TGTGCCAGCTCACCATTAGGCAATGAGCAGTTCTTC. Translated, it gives CASSPLGNEQFF.

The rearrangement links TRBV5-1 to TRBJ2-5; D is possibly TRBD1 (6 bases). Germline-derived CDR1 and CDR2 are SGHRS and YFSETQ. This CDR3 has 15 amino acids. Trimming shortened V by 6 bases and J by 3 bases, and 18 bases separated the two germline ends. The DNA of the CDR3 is TGCGCCAGCACCCAACTTCCAGGGGTGGAAGAGACCCAGTACTTC. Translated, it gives CASTQLPGVEETQYF.

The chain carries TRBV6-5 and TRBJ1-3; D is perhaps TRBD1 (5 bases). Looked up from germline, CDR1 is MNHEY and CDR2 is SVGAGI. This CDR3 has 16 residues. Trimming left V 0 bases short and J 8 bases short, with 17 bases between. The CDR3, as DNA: TGTGCCAGCAGTTACTCTGCCAGGGCCTCACGGGACACCATATATTTT. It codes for CASSYSARASRDTIYF.

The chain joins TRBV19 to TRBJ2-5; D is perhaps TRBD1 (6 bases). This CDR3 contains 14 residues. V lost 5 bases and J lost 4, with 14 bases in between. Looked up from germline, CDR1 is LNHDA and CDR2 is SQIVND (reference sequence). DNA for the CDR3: TGTGCCAGTAGTCGGCGGCAGGGGCGAGAGACCCAGTACTTC. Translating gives CASSRRQGRETQYF.

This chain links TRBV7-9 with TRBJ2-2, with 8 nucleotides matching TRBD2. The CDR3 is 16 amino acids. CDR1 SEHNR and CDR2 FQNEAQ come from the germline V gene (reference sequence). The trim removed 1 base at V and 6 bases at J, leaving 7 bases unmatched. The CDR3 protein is CASSLGLAGIPGELFF. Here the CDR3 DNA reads TGTGCCAGCAGCTTAGGGCTAGCGGGTATACCCGGGGAGCTGTTTTTT.

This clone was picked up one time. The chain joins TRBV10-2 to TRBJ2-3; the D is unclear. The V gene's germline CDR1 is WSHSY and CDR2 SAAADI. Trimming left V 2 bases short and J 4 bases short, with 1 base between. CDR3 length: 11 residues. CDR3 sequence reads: CASSEADTQYF. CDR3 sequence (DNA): TGCGCCAGCAGTGAGGCAGATACGCAGTATTTT.

The CDR3 protein is CASSLGTETQYF. CDR3 coding DNA: TGTGCCAGCAGCTTAGGGACAGAGACCCAGTACTTC. The J gene is TRBJ2-5, the V gene TRBV7-2; D ambiguous. Looked up from germline, CDR1 is SGHTA and CDR2 is FQGNSA. V dropped 1 base and J dropped 4 bases, with 4 bases sitting between them. The CDR3 has 12 amino acids. Supplemented by reference TRBV7-2 and TRBJ2-5, the full variable domain reads GAGVSQSPSNKVTEKGKDVELRCDPISGHTALYWYRQSLGQGLEFLIYFQGNSAPDKSGLPSDRFSAERTGGSVSTLTIQRTQQEDSAVYLCASSLGTETQYFGPGTRLLVL.

CDR3 protein: CASSEAAVGAKNIQYF. The CDR3 DNA sequence: TGTGCCAGCAGTGAAGCGGCGGTAGGAGCCAAAAACATTCAGTACTTC. This chain uses TRBV6-1 with TRBJ2-4; unclear D gene. The CDR3 runs 16 residues. In germline, CDR1 is MNHNS, CDR2 SASEGT. V was cut by 0 bases and J by 0 bases, with 9 bases left in between.

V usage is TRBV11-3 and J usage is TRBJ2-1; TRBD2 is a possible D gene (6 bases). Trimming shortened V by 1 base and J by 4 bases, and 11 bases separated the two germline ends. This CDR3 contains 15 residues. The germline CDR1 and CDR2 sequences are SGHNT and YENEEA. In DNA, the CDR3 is TGTGCCAGCAGCTTAGCCGGGACTCGGTACAATGAGCAGTTCTTC. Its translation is CASSLAGTRYNEQFF.